The 17 T cell receptor beta chains listed next were all sequenced from one sample in a study of T cell repertoires in cytomegalovirus infection. MiXCR, run by TCRdb on the reads, gives a single entry per CDR3 protein. The profile shows hundreds of thousands of distinct CDR3 sequences, 35% of them singletons. Sequencing was performed on PBMCs. The source of these receptors is a human donor in good health (CMV status not recorded). Some clones in this sample may be carry-over from other donors' samples.

The V gene is TRBV24-1, the J gene TRBJ1-5; D perhaps matches TRBD1 (6 bases). The CDR3 consists of 13 residues. Trimming took off 5 bases at V and 7 bases at J, with 11 bases between the two ends. CDR1 KGHDR and CDR2 SFDVKD come from the germline V gene. The DNA for the CDR3 is TGTGCCACCAGTGGTTGGGGGGCGCAGCCCCAGCATTTT. Residues: CATSGWGAQPQHF.

The chain combines TRBV5-1 with TRBJ2-3, with 13 positions matching TRBD2. The CDR3 has 17 amino acids. The junction had 12 bases not matched to a gene; V was cut back by 5 bases and J by 6 bases. Germline V gene sequence: CDR1 SGHRS, CDR2 YFSETQ. The CDR3, as DNA: TGCGCCAGCAGATCAACCACTAGCGGGGGGGTGATGGATACGCAGTATTTT. Protein product: CASRSTTSGGVMDTQYF.

The table lists this clonotype with a few counts. The chain is built from TRBV27 and TRBJ2-7, with 7 positions matching TRBD2. Germline V gene data show CDR1 as MNHEY and CDR2 as SMNVEV (reference sequence). The length of the CDR3 is 13 residues. V trimming: 5 bases; J trimming: 3 bases; junction bases outside the gene matches: 4. In DNA, the CDR3 is TGTGCCAGCAGTGGGGGGGTTCGCTACGAGCAGTACTTC. As protein: CASSGGVRYEQYF.

This clonotype was counted between two and nine times. The chain joins TRBV5-1 to TRBJ2-3, with D maybe TRBD2 (6 bases). CDR1 and CDR2 from the germline V gene are SGHRS and YFSETQ. This CDR3 has 17 residues. V shed 0 bases and J shed 0 bases, with 14 bases lying between them. The CDR3 DNA sequence: TGCGCCAGCAGCTTGGAGATTAGCGGAGTGAGCACAGATACGCAGTATTTT. Protein product: CASSLEISGVSTDTQYF.

Note on this clonotype: The junction departs from germline at one end; a sequencing error may be responsible. The chain joins TRBV10-3 to TRBJ1-1; D perhaps matches TRBD1 (5 bases). CDR1 and CDR2 (germline): ENHRY, SYGVKD. The CDR3 has 15 residues. CDR3 in DNA: TGTGACATCAGTGAGTCCTCAGGGTGGAACACTGAAGCTTTCTTT. Protein product: CDISESSGWNTEAFF.

This clonotype was observed a handful of times. V usage is TRBV7-2 and J usage is TRBJ1-2; D perhaps matches TRBD1 (5 bases). This CDR3 spans 17 amino acids. CDR1 and CDR2 (germline): SGHTA, FQGNSA. Trimming left V 1 base short and J 0 bases short, with 15 bases between. This chain's CDR3 is CASSLDDSFFTNYGYTF. In nucleotides, the CDR3 is TGTGCCAGCAGCTTAGATGACAGCTTTTTTACTAACTATGGCTACACCTTC.

This chain connects TRBV4-2 to TRBJ2-5; TRBD2 agrees at 14 bases. CDR1 and CDR2 (germline): LGHNA, YNFKEQ. V lost 2 bases, J lost 1 base, and 6 bases stayed unmatched. This CDR3 region has 18 residues. For the CDR3, the DNA is TGTGCCAGCAGCCAAAAGGGGACTAGCGGGGGTATCCAAGAGACCCAGTACTTC. Translation gives CASSQKGTSGGIQETQYF.

This clonotype was found once. The chain carries TRBV27 and TRBJ2-1; no clear D. Per germline, CDR1 MNHEY and CDR2 SMNVEV (reference sequence). Trimming removed 5 bases at V and 8 bases at J, with 13 bases between. The CDR3 consists of 13 residues. The CDR3 spells CASSLQVNHEQFF. CDR3 coding DNA: TGTGCCAGCAGTCTCCAAGTCAATCATGAGCAGTTCTTC.

This clonotype showed up just once. The chain joins TRBV28 to TRBJ1-5; no clear D. This CDR3 has 15 residues. V lost 5 bases and J lost 7, with 18 bases in between. Germline V gives CDR1 MDHEN, CDR2 SYDVKM. CDR3 amino acids: CASSRMGNGRQPQHF. Here the CDR3 DNA reads TGTGCCAGCAGTCGAATGGGCAACGGGCGGCAGCCCCAGCATTTT. The whole variable domain, remainder taken from reference TRBV28 and TRBJ1-5, is DVKVTQSSRYLVKRTGEKVFLECVQDMDHENMFWYRQDPGLGLRLIYFSYDVKMKEKGDIPEGYSVSREKKERFSLILESASTNQTSMYLCASSRMGNGRQPQHFGDGTRLSIL.

About this clonotype itself: The junction and the germline gene differ at one end; a read error may be behind it. The rearrangement links TRBV25-1 to TRBJ2-7, with D uncertain. The CDR3 spans 11 residues. In germline, CDR1 is MGHDK, CDR2 SYGVNS. The CDR3 DNA reads as TGTTCCAGCAGTTCGCTTGCCGAGCAGTACTTC. Translating it yields CSSSSLAEQYF.

The CDR3 here is CASSLASRAKNTEAFF. The DNA of the CDR3 is TGCGCCAGCAGCTTGGCTTCGAGGGCCAAAAACACTGAAGCTTTCTTT. The gene calls are TRBV5-1 and TRBJ1-1; D is unresolved. Germline CDR1 is SGHRS and CDR2 is YFSETQ. Trimming shortened V by 0 bases and J by 2 bases, and 14 bases separated the two germline ends. This CDR3 contains 16 residues.

The V call is TRBV28, the J call TRBJ1-6; 8 bases align to TRBD1. This CDR3 has 14 residues. J gave up 7 bases and V 6 bases, and 5 bases lay outside the gene matches. Germline assignment: CDR1 MDHEN and CDR2 SYDVKM. CDR3 bases: TGTGCCAGCAGGTGGACAGGGAGGAATTCACCCCTCCACTTT. Translation: CASRWTGRNSPLHF.

This clonotype was seen ten or more times. The gene calls are TRBV7-8 and TRBJ1-2, with a weak D call TRBD1 (6 bases). V was trimmed by 4 bases and J by 4 bases, leaving 19 bases between them. The CDR3 contains 16 residues. CDR1 and CDR2 (germline): SGHVS, FQNEAQ. CDR3 DNA: TGTGCCAGCAGCTATAGGACAGCTTCAGGGGCCTATGGCTACACCTTC. It is translated as CASSYRTASGAYGYTF.

In this sample, this clonotype turned up a few times. J is TRBJ1-4 and V is TRBV27; D unclear. The V gene lost 6 bases and the J gene lost 8 bases, with 16 bases spanning the gap. CDR3 size: 14 residues. CDR1 is MNHEY, CDR2 SMNVEV, per germline (reference sequence). The CDR3 nucleotides are TGTGCCAGCAGACATAGCGGGGTGGGAGAAAAACTGTTTTTT. Protein product: CASRHSGVGEKLFF.

In its sample, this clonotype was seen a few times. J is TRBJ1-2 and V is TRBV6-4, with D uncertain. The V end was cut by 3 bases, the J end by 4 bases, with 15 bases between. This CDR3 has 15 amino acids. Germline CDR1 is MRHNA and CDR2 is SNTAGT. DNA for the CDR3: TGTGCCAGCAGTGATGGAGCAGGCAACCTCTATGGCTACACCTTC. It specifies CASSDGAGNLYGYTF.

The rearrangement uses TRBV4-1 and TRBJ2-1; 12 nucleotides agree with TRBD2. V lost 7 bases and J lost 3; bases outside the gene matches: 16. Germline CDR1 and CDR2: MGHRA and YSYEKL. The CDR3 spans 19 residues. The CDR3 is CASMGATSGSPDNYNEQFF. CDR3 in DNA: TGCGCCAGCATGGGGGCGACTAGCGGGAGTCCTGACAACTACAATGAGCAGTTCTTC.

The V and J genes are TRBV29-1 and TRBJ1-2, with D possibly TRBD1 on 6 matching bases. With 7 bases removed from V and 4 bases from J, the gap between germline ends came to 10 bases. The CDR3 is 11 residues long. The germline V gene has CDR1 SQVTM and CDR2 ANQGSEA. CDR3 bases: TGCAGCGCACAGGGTCCCTATGGCTACACCTTC. It encodes CSAQGPYGYTF.